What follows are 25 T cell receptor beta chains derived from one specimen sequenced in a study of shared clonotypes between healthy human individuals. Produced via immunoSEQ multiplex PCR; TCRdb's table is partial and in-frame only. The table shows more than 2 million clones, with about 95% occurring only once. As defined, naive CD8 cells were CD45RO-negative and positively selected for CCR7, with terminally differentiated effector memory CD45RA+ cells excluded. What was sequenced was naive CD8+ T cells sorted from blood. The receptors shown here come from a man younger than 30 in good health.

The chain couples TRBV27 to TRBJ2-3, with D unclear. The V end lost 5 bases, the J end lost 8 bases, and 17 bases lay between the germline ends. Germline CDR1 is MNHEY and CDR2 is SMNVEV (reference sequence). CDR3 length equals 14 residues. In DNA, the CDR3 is TGTGCCAGCAGTCCCCCGGGCCCCTGGGCTACGCAGTATTTT. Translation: CASSPPGPWATQYF.

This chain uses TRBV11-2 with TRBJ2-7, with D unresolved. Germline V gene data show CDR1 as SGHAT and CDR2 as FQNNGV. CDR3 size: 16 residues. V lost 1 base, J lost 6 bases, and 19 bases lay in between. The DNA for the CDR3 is TGTGCCAGCAGCTTAGGCGCCGGCACCGATCTGTTCGAGCAGTACTTC. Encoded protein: CASSLGAGTDLFEQYF. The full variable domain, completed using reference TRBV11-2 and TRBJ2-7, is EAGVAQSPRYKIIEKRQSVAFWCNPISGHATLYWYQQILGQGPKLLIQFQNNGVVDDSQLPKDRFSAERLKGVDSTLKIQPAKLEDSAVYLCASSLGAGTDLFEQYFGPGTRLTVT.

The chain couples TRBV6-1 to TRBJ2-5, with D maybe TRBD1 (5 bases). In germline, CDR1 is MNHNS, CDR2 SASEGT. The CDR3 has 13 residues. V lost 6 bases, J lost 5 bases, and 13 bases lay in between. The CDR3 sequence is CASSGVKGETQYF. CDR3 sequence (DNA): TGTGCCAGCAGCGGTGTTAAGGGGGAGACCCAGTACTTC.

The CDR3, as DNA: TGTGCCAGCAGCCAAGACGCCGCACTGGGACTAGCGGGGGGGCGGAAGGACACAGATACGCAGTATTTT. It specifies CASSQDAALGLAGGRKDTDTQYF. The V call is TRBV4-2, the J call TRBJ2-3; 16 bases line up with TRBD2. The V and J ends lost 0 bases and 2 bases, in that order; junction bases with no gene match: 17. From germline, CDR1 is LGHNA and CDR2 YNFKEQ. The CDR3 sequence is 23 residues long.

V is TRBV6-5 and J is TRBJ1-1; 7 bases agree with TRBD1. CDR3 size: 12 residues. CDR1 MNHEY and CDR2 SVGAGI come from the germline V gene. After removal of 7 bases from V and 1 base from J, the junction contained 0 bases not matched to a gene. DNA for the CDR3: TGTGCCAGCAAGGGGGCGAACACTGAAGCTTTCTTT. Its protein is CASKGANTEAFF.

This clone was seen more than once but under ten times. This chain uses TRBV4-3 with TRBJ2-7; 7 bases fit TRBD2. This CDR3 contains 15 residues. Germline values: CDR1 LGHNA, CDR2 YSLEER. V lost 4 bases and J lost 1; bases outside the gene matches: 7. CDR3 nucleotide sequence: TGCGCCAGCAGCCCGTTGGGGGAGGGTTCCTACGAGCAGTACTTC. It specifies CASSPLGEGSYEQYF.

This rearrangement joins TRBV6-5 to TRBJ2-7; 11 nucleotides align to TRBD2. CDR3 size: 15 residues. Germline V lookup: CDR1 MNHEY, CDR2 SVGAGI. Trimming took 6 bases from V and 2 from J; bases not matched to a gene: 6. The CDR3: CASSLTSGGPYEQYF. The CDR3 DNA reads TGTGCCAGCAGCCTAACTAGCGGGGGCCCCTACGAGCAGTACTTC.

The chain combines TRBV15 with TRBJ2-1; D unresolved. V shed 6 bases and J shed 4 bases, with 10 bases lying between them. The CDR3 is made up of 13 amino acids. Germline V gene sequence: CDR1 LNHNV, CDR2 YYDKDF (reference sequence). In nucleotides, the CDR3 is TGTGCCACCAGTCTCGACTCTTACAATGAGCAGTTCTTC. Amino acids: CATSLDSYNEQFF.

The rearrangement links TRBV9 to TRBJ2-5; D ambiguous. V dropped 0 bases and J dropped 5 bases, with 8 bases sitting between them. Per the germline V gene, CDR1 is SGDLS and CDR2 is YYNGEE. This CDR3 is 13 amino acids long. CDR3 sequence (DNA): TGTGCCAGCAGCGTAGACAGCGATGAGACCCAGTACTTC. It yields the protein CASSVDSDETQYF. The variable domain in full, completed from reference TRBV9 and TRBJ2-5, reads DSGVTQTPKHLITATGQRVTLRCSPRSGDLSVYWYQQSLDQGLQFLIQYYNGEERAKGNILERFSAQQFPDLHSELNLSSLELGDSALYFCASSVDSDETQYFGPGTRLLVL.

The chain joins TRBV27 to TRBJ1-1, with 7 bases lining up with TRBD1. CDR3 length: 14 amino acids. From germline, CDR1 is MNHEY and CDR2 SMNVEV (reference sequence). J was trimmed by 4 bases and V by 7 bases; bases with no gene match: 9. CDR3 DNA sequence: TGTGCCAGCATTCGAGGAGGGGGCCTCACTGAAGCTTTCTTT. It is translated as CASIRGGGLTEAFF.

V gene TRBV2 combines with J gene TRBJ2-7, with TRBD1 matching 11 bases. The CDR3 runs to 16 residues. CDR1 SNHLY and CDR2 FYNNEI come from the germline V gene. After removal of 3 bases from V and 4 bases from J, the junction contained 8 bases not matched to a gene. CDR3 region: CASSDITGTGGYEQYF. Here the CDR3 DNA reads TGTGCCAGCAGTGATATTACCGGGACAGGGGGTTACGAGCAGTACTTC.

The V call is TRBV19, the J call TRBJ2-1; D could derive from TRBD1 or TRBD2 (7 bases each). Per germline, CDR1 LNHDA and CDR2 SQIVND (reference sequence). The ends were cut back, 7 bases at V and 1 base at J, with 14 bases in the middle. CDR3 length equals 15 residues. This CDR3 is CASNQGEGSYNEQFF. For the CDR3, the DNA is TGTGCCAGTAATCAGGGGGAGGGTTCCTACAATGAGCAGTTCTTC.

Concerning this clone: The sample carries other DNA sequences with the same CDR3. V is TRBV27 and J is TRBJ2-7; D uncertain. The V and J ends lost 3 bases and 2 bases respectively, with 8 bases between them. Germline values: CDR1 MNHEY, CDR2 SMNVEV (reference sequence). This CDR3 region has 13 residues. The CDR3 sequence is CASSLSRTYEQYF. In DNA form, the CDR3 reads TGTGCCAGCAGTTTGTCAAGAACCTACGAGCAGTACTTC.

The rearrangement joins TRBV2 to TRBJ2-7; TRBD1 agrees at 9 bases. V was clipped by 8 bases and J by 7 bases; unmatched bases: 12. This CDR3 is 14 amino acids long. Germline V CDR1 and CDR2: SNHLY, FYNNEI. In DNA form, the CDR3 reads TGTGCCAGCGTCGTTGGGACAGGGCTTCGGGAGCAGTACTTC. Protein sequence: CASVVGTGLREQYF.

DNA for the CDR3: TGTGCCAGTAGTATCTTTCCAGCCAGCTCCTACAATGAGCAGTTCTTC. Protein product: CASSIFPASSYNEQFF. The V gene is TRBV19, the J gene TRBJ2-1, with D uncertain. Germline V CDR1 and CDR2: LNHDA, SQIVND (reference sequence). The length of the CDR3 is 16 residues. With 3 bases removed from V and 0 bases from J, the gap between germline ends came to 12 bases.

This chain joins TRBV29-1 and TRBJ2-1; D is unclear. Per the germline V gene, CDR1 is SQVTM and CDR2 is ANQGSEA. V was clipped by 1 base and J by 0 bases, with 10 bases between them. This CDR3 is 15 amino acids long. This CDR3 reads CSVEGSVLSYNEQFF. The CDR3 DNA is TGCAGCGTTGAAGGAAGCGTCCTCTCCTACAATGAGCAGTTCTTC.

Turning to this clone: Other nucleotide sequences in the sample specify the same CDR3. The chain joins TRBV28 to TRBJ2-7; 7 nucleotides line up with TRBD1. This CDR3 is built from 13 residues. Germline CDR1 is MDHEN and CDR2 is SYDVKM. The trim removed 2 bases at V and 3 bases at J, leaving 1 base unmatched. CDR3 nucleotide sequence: TGTGCCAGCAGTTTAGACAGGGACTACGAGCAGTACTTC. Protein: CASSLDRDYEQYF. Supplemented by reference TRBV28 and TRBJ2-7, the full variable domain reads DVKVTQSSRYLVKRTGEKVFLECVQDMDHENMFWYRQDPGLGLRLIYFSYDVKMKEKGDIPEGYSVSREKKERFSLILESASTNQTSMYLCASSLDRDYEQYFGPGTRLTVT.

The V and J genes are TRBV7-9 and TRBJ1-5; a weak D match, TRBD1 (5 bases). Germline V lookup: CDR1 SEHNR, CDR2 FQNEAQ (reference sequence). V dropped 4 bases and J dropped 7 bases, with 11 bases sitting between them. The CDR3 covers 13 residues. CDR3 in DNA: TGTGCCAGCAGCTCCGTGGGGGAGCAGCCCCAGCATTTT. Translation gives CASSSVGEQPQHF.

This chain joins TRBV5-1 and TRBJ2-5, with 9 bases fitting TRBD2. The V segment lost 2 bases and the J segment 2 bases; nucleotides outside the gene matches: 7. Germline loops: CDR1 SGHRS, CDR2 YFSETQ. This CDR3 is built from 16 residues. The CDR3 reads CASSFTAGGSQETQYF. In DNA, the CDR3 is TGCGCCAGCAGCTTTACTGCGGGAGGGAGTCAAGAGACCCAGTACTTC.

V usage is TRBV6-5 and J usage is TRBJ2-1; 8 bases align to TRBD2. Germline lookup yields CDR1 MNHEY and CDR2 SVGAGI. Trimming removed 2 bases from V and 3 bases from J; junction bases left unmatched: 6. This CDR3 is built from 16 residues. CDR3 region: CASSYDREGDYNEQFF. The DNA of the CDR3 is TGTGCCAGCAGTTACGACCGGGAGGGCGACTACAATGAGCAGTTCTTC.

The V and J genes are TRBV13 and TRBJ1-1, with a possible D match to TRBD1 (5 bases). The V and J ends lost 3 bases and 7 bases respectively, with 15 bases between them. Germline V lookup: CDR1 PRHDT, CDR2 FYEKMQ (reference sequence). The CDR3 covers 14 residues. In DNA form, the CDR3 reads TGTGCCAGCAGCTTGTACGGGGGGAATTATGAAGCTTTCTTT. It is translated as CASSLYGGNYEAFF.

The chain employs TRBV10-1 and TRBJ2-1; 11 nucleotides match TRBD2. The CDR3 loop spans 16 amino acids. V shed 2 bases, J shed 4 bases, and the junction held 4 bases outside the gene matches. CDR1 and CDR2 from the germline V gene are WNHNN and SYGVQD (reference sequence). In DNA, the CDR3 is TGCGCCAGCAGTGAGACTAGCGGGGGAGCGTACAATGAGCAGTTCTTC. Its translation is CASSETSGGAYNEQFF.

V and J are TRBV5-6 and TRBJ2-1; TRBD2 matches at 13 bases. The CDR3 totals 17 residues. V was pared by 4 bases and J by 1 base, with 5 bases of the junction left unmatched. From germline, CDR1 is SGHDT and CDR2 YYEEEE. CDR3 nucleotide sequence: TGTGCCAGCAGCAGACTGACTAGCGGGAGGTCCTACAATGAGCAGTTCTTC. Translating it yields CASSRLTSGRSYNEQFF.

CDR3 region: CASSYSGLLSEKLFF. The CDR3 nucleotides read TGTGCCAGCAGTTACTCAGGCTTATTAAGTGAAAAACTGTTTTTT. The rearrangement joins TRBV6-5 to TRBJ1-4; D uncertain. V was trimmed by 0 bases and J by 7 bases, leaving 12 bases between them. The CDR3 consists of 15 residues. In germline, CDR1 is MNHEY, CDR2 SVGAGI.

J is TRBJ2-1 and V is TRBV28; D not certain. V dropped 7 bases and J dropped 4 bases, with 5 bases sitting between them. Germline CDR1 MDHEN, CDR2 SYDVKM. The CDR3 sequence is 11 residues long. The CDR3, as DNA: TGTGCCAGCACCCTTTACAATGAGCAGTTCTTC. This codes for CASTLYNEQFF.